This TCR beta chain is drawn from a study of type 1 regulatory T cells. Study in general: An in vitro protocol generated T-allo10, a Tr1-enriched, alloantigen-specific CD4 T cell product.

This CDR3 comprises 17 residues. V gave up 1 base and J gave up 2 bases; unmatched junction bases: 10. The germline gives CDR1 DFQATT, CDR2 SNEGSKA (reference sequence). One entry per CDR3 protein results from TCRdb running MiXCR on the reads. The sample holds approximately 97,000 distinct CDR3 sequences; around 30% are singletons and the top ten take 2% to 2.5%. Material: CD4+ T cells, either the whole sample or a sorted fraction (not recorded which). This sequence joins TRBV20-1 and TRBJ2-3; TRBD2 aligns across 9 bases. This receptor was obtained from a human donor in good health. Written as DNA, the CDR3 is TGCAGTGCTAGAGGAGGGGGGACTAGCAAGGCCACAGATACGCAGTATTTT. Its protein is CSARGGGTSKATDTQYF.